A single sample gave rise to the 26 T cell receptor beta chains below, sequenced in a study of graft-versus-host responses after intestinal transplantation. Some clones are missing from TCRdb's copy, which holds only in-frame ones; the method was immunoSEQ multiplex PCR. This sample has 50,000 to 55,000 clones, with roughly 90% found just once. Antigens for these TCRs are unknown. The sequences come from unstimulated CD4+ T cells sorted from spleen or lymph node cells, collected before transplant. These receptors originate from a human donor who was the organ donor for an intestinal transplant.

V and J are TRBV28 and TRBJ1-5, with a weak D call TRBD1 (6 bases). The CDR3 sequence is 15 residues long. The germline V gene encodes CDR1 MDHEN and CDR2 SYDVKM. Deletions cut 6 bases from V and 7 bases from J, with 19 bases between. Here the CDR3 DNA reads TGTGCCAGCAGCAGTACAGGGTATGGTATCCAGCCCCAGCATTTT. Amino acid sequence: CASSSTGYGIQPQHF.

V and J are TRBV5-6 and TRBJ2-3; 7 nucleotides align to TRBD1. Germline V gene lookup returns CDR1 SGHDT and CDR2 YYEEEE. The CDR3 is 15 residues long. Trimming removed 0 bases from V and 2 bases from J; junction bases left unmatched: 3. CDR3: CASSLGQGSTDTQYF. CDR3 DNA sequence: TGTGCCAGCAGCTTGGGACAGGGCTCCACAGATACGCAGTATTTT. Filled out from reference TRBV5-6 and TRBJ2-3, the complete variable domain reads DAGVTQSPTHLIKTRGQQVTLRCSPKSGHDTVSWYQQALGQGPQFIFQYYEEEERQRGNFPDRFSGHQFPNYSSELNVNALLLGDSALYLCASSLGQGSTDTQYFGPGTRLTVL.

J is TRBJ2-7 and V is TRBV5-5, with unresolved D. Trimming took 0 bases from V and 0 from J, leaving 4 bases between them. The CDR3 has 13 amino acids. Germline loops: CDR1 SGHKS, CDR2 YYEKEE (reference sequence). The chain's CDR3 is CASSLGASYEQYF. DNA of the CDR3: TGTGCCAGCAGCTTGGGCGCCTCCTACGAGCAGTACTTC.

This rearrangement joins TRBV4-2 to TRBJ2-5; 9 bases match TRBD2. This CDR3 has 16 amino acids. V was clipped by 1 base and J by 1 base; unmatched bases: 4. CDR1 is LGHNA and CDR2 is YNFKEQ in the germline V gene. The CDR3 nucleotides are TGTGCCAGCAGCCAAGTGCCAGCGGGAGGCCAAGAGACCCAGTACTTC. It is translated as CASSQVPAGGQETQYF.

The rearrangement links TRBV7-3 to TRBJ1-2, with D maybe TRBD1 (5 bases). Germline lookup yields CDR1 SGHTA and CDR2 FQGTGA. This CDR3 has 15 amino acids. The germline V and J ends were trimmed by 5 bases and 2 bases, with 15 bases remaining between them. The CDR3 sequence: CASSPCWTPNYGYTF. CDR3 sequence (DNA): TGTGCCAGCAGCCCGTGCTGGACACCCAACTATGGCTACACCTTC.

This sequence joins TRBV2 and TRBJ2-7, with 10 bases aligning to TRBD2. Germline assignment: CDR1 SNHLY and CDR2 FYNNEI. This CDR3 spans 15 amino acids. The ends lost 3 bases at V and 1 base at J; junction bases unmatched: 3. The CDR3 coding sequence is TGTGCCAGCAGTGATAGGACTAGCGGATCCTACGAGCAGTACTTC. This translates into CASSDRTSGSYEQYF.

The chain couples TRBV29-1 to TRBJ2-2; 10 bases align to TRBD1. V lost 3 bases and J lost 7; bases outside the gene matches: 2. Germline assignment: CDR1 SQVTM and CDR2 ANQGSEA. The CDR3 has 13 amino acids. Here the CDR3 reads CSVDDRGLGELFF. DNA of the CDR3: TGCAGCGTTGACGACAGGGGGCTCGGGGAGCTGTTTTTT.

The rearrangement uses TRBV9 and TRBJ2-1; 10 bases align to TRBD2. This CDR3 spans 18 amino acids. J gave up 0 bases and V 4 bases, and 10 bases lay outside the gene matches. The germline CDR1 and CDR2 sequences are SGDLS and YYNGEE. CDR3 sequence: CASSTGTSASTSYNEQFF. In DNA, the CDR3 is TGTGCCAGCAGCACCGGGACTAGCGCCTCGACCTCCTACAATGAGCAGTTCTTC.

The rearrangement joins TRBV28 to TRBJ2-7; 7 bases align to TRBD2. V shed 4 bases and J 2 bases; nucleotides not matched to a gene: 5. This CDR3 region has 14 residues. Germline values: CDR1 MDHEN, CDR2 SYDVKM. CDR3 region: CASSSGGSPYEQYF. In DNA, the CDR3 is TGTGCCAGCAGTTCGGGCGGGAGCCCCTACGAGCAGTACTTC.

The CDR3 DNA reads TGTGCCAGCAGCTTAGGACCGACAGGGACATCCCGATACGAGCAGTACTTC. Protein product: CASSLGPTGTSRYEQYF. The genes are TRBV5-4 and TRBJ2-7; TRBD1 aligns across 7 bases. CDR1 is SGHNT and CDR2 is YYREEE in the germline V gene (reference sequence). CDR3 length: 17 amino acids. V was clipped by 2 bases and J by 4 bases; unmatched bases: 15.

This rearrangement joins TRBV14 to TRBJ2-7; a weak D match, TRBD1 (5 bases). Germline loops: CDR1 SGHDN, CDR2 FVKESK. V dropped 1 base and J dropped 6 bases, with 10 bases sitting between them. CDR3 length equals 13 residues. CDR3: CASSQAGRGEQYF. The CDR3 DNA sequence: TGTGCCAGCAGCCAAGCCGGAAGGGGCGAGCAGTACTTC.

The chain is built from TRBV7-8 and TRBJ1-2, with D tentatively TRBD1 (5 bases). Germline V gives CDR1 SGHVS, CDR2 FQNEAQ. CDR3 length: 14 amino acids. V lost 8 bases to trimming and J lost 0 bases, with 13 bases between them. Here the CDR3 DNA reads TGTGCCAGCGGCAACAGGCCAACTAACTATGGCTACACCTTC. Its translation: CASGNRPTNYGYTF.

The CDR3 is CASSVDRVGEQYF. CDR3 bases: TGTGCCAGCAGCGTAGACAGGGTGGGCGAGCAGTACTTC. V is TRBV2 and J is TRBJ2-7, with 7 positions matching TRBD1. Trimming took 6 bases from V and 6 from J; bases not matched to a gene: 8. Per the germline V gene, CDR1 is SNHLY and CDR2 is FYNNEI. The CDR3 contains 13 residues.

The V gene is TRBV27, the J gene TRBJ2-1; weak D call: TRBD2 (5 bases). This CDR3 has 15 residues. Germline V gene data show CDR1 as MNHEY and CDR2 as SMNVEV (reference sequence). V dropped 8 bases and J dropped 2 bases, with 16 bases sitting between them. The CDR3 sequence is CASAPLGVAYNEQFF. CDR3 DNA: TGTGCCAGCGCCCCTTTGGGAGTGGCCTACAATGAGCAGTTCTTC.

V is TRBV10-3 and J is TRBJ2-1; D might be TRBD2 (6 bases). CDR1 and CDR2 from the germline V gene are ENHRY and SYGVKD. CDR3 length: 17 amino acids. V lost 5 bases to trimming and J lost 3 bases, with 20 bases between them. The CDR3 DNA is TGTGCCATCAGTCCGCTAAAGGGTTCAGCGGGCTACAATGAGCAGTTCTTC. Protein sequence: CAISPLKGSAGYNEQFF.

The chain recombines TRBV4-3 with TRBJ2-2; D perhaps matches TRBD2 (6 bases). The CDR3 runs 15 residues. The V gene's germline CDR1 is LGHNA and CDR2 YSLEER. With 3 bases removed from V and 2 bases from J, the gap between germline ends came to 10 bases. The CDR3 is CASSHAGTNTGELFF. The CDR3 region has the DNA TGCGCCAGCAGCCATGCCGGGACTAACACCGGGGAGCTGTTTTTT.

The chain links TRBV5-4 to TRBJ2-3; TRBD2 matches at 12 bases. This CDR3 contains 17 residues. V gave up 0 bases and J gave up 6 bases; unmatched junction bases: 8. The germline V gene encodes CDR1 SGHNT and CDR2 YYREEE (reference sequence). The DNA of the CDR3 is TGTGCCAGCAGCTTGGATCCTAGCGGGAGGGGTGGTGATACGCAGTATTTT. Translated, it gives CASSLDPSGRGGDTQYF.

The chain links TRBV7-3 to TRBJ2-1, with D unclear. With 2 bases removed from V and 8 bases from J, the gap between germline ends came to 10 bases. CDR1 and CDR2 (germline): SGHTA, FQGTGA. The CDR3 sequence is 13 residues long. The CDR3 loop is CASSLLSQYEQFF. The DNA of the CDR3 is TGTGCCAGCAGCTTATTGTCCCAGTATGAGCAGTTCTTC.

The rearrangement joins TRBV4-1 to TRBJ2-5; 9 nucleotides match TRBD2. The length of the CDR3 is 15 residues. V was pared by 4 bases and J by 7 bases, with 10 bases of the junction left unmatched. CDR1 and CDR2 (germline): MGHRA, YSYEKL. The CDR3 loop is CASSLRLAEGGTQYF. The CDR3 DNA reads TGCGCCAGCAGCCTTCGACTAGCGGAGGGCGGGACCCAGTACTTC.

The rearrangement links TRBV7-6 to TRBJ2-5; D call uncertain. The J call could be wrong; TRBJ2-7 is a better fit for the DNA end. The CDR3 spans 15 residues. Germline V gene sequence: CDR1 SGHVS, CDR2 FNYEAQ. This chain's CDR3 is CASSLTSPGPYEQYF. The CDR3, as DNA: TGTGCCAGCAGCTTGACCTCACCTGGGCCCTACGAGCAGTACTTC.

The chain recombines TRBV28 with TRBJ2-2; 8 positions agree with TRBD1. CDR1 MDHEN and CDR2 SYDVKM come from the germline V gene. J lost 7 bases, V lost 6 bases, and 7 bases had no gene match. This CDR3 comprises 14 residues. CDR3 protein: CASSRTGMGGELFF. The CDR3 DNA reads TGTGCCAGCAGCAGGACAGGGATGGGCGGGGAGCTGTTTTTT. Complete variable domain (other parts from reference TRBV28 and TRBJ2-2): DVKVTQSSRYLVKRTGEKVFLECVQDMDHENMFWYRQDPGLGLRLIYFSYDVKMKEKGDIPEGYSVSREKKERFSLILESASTNQTSMYLCASSRTGMGGELFFGEGSRLTVL.

The chain employs TRBV19 and TRBJ2-1; D is perhaps TRBD2 (5 bases). Germline V gene sequence: CDR1 LNHDA, CDR2 SQIVND (reference sequence). The CDR3 covers 14 residues. V dropped 4 bases and J dropped 4 bases, with 11 bases sitting between them. In DNA form, the CDR3 reads TGTGCCAGTAGTACCCCGACTACTTACAATGAGCAGTTCTTC. Protein product: CASSTPTTYNEQFF.

This clone was found a few times. The genes are TRBV5-1 and TRBJ2-7, with D hard to call. V lost 0 bases and J lost 3, with 7 bases in between. This CDR3 is 13 amino acids long. Per germline, CDR1 SGHRS and CDR2 YFSETQ. CDR3 nucleotides: TGCGCCAGCAGCTTGGACGTCTACTACGAGCAGTACTTC. Translating gives CASSLDVYYEQYF. The complete variable domain, with remaining parts taken from reference TRBV5-1 and TRBJ2-7, reads KAGVTQTPRYLIKTRGQQVTLSCSPISGHRSVSWYQQTPGQGLQFLFEYFSETQRNKGNFPGRFSGRQFSNSRSEMNVSTLELGDSALYLCASSLDVYYEQYFGPGTRLTVT.

The CDR3 DNA reads as TGTGCCAGCAGCTTCGGGGGTTCGGGCACAGATACGCAGTATTTT. Translated: CASSFGGSGTDTQYF. V and J are TRBV7-9 and TRBJ2-3; D may be TRBD2 (6 bases). V lost 3 bases and J 1 base, leaving 11 bases between the germline ends. Germline CDR1 is SEHNR and CDR2 is FQNEAQ (reference sequence). CDR3 length: 15 residues.

The chain links TRBV5-1 to TRBJ1-1; the match to TRBD1 covers 10 bases. V dropped 5 bases and J dropped 2; count of bases not matched to a gene: 6. In germline, CDR1 is SGHRS, CDR2 YFSETQ. The CDR3 totals 15 residues. The CDR3 here is CASRAGTGVNTEAFF. In nucleotides, the CDR3 is TGCGCCAGCAGGGCAGGGACAGGGGTTAACACTGAAGCTTTCTTT.

This rearrangement joins TRBV18 to TRBJ2-7; 10 bases line up with TRBD2. Germline-derived CDR1 and CDR2 are KGHSH and LQKENI. The ends lost 4 bases at V and 4 bases at J; junction bases unmatched: 7. CDR3 size: 15 residues. For the CDR3, the DNA is TGTGCCAGCTCACAACTAGCGGGATCCCCTTACGAGCAGTACTTC. Protein product: CASSQLAGSPYEQYF.